These 20 T cell receptor beta chains came from one sample sequenced in a study of T cell responses to AZD1222 COVID-19 vaccine. Only in-frame clones appear in the TCRdb table, and some are missing; sequencing was by immunoSEQ multiplex PCR. The sample has roughly 130,000 clones; approximately 83% are singletons. The sample in question was peripheral blood, obtained on day 0 of AZD1222 vaccination. These receptors all come from an adult in good health.

V is TRBV6-5 and J is TRBJ2-1, with a weak D call TRBD1 (6 bases). V gave up 6 bases and J gave up 7 bases, with 16 bases separating them. The CDR3 contains 14 residues. From germline, CDR1 is MNHEY and CDR2 SVGAGI. CDR3 DNA sequence: TGTGCCAGCAGATCTCCAGGGGCCTTGAATGAGCAGTTCTTC. This gives the protein CASRSPGALNEQFF.

The rearrangement uses TRBV7-3 and TRBJ1-5, with D unclear. This CDR3 has 13 amino acids. Germline assignment: CDR1 SGHTA and CDR2 FQGTGA. Trimming pared 3 bases from V and 4 bases from J, leaving 7 bases between. The CDR3 DNA reads TGTGCCAGCAGCTTTGGGCCTAATCAGCCCCAGCATTTT. Translated, it gives CASSFGPNQPQHF.

In its sample, this clone was seen a few times. The rearrangement links TRBV5-4 to TRBJ2-3, with D maybe TRBD2 (5 bases). Germline lookup yields CDR1 SGHNT and CDR2 YYREEE (reference sequence). V lost 0 bases and J 3 bases, leaving 8 bases between the germline ends. The CDR3 consists of 14 residues. The CDR3 spells CASSLAEETDTQYF. The CDR3 coding sequence is TGTGCCAGCAGCTTGGCGGAGGAGACAGATACGCAGTATTTT.

Points on this clone: At one of its ends the junction is not consistent with the germline gene, which may arise from a read error. The chain joins TRBV7-7 to TRBJ2-1; 11 bases align to TRBD2. Germline-derived CDR1 and CDR2 are SSHAT and FNYEAQ (reference sequence). The CDR3 is made up of 20 amino acids. The CDR3 loop is CASSLEVRRTSGPNRDEQFF. In nucleotides, the CDR3 is TGTGCTAGCAGCTTAGAGGTCCGAAGGACTAGCGGGCCGAATAGGGATGAGCAGTTCTTC.

The gene calls are TRBV3-1 (or the pseudogene TRBV3-2) and TRBJ1-2; 9 nucleotides line up with TRBD1. V dropped 4 bases and J dropped 4; count of bases not matched to a gene: 7. The CDR3 runs 15 residues. The germline CDR1 and CDR2 sequences are LGHDT and YNNKEL (reference sequence). The CDR3 here is CASSLSDRGAYGYTF. The CDR3 bases are TGTGCCAGCAGCCTCTCGGACAGGGGCGCCTATGGCTACACCTTC.

This chain connects TRBV6-5 to TRBJ2-3; 9 nucleotides line up with TRBD2. V trimming: 7 bases; J trimming: 2 bases; junction bases outside the gene matches: 7. There are 15 residues in the CDR3. Germline assignment: CDR1 MNHEY and CDR2 SVGAGI. CDR3 nucleotides: TGTGCCAGCATGGTTGCTAGCGGGGACACAGATACGCAGTATTTT. This gives the protein CASMVASGDTDTQYF.

The chain has TRBV6-2 or TRBV6-3 and TRBJ2-1, with D possibly being TRBD1 (6 bases). V shed 1 base and J shed 3 bases, with 7 bases lying between them. Germline lookup yields CDR1 MNHEY and CDR2 SVGEGT. CDR3 size: 14 residues. CDR3 nucleotide sequence: TGTGCCAGCAGTTACTGGGACAACTACAATGAGCAGTTCTTC. Translation gives CASSYWDNYNEQFF.

J is TRBJ1-2 and V is TRBV11-2; D call uncertain. Germline values: CDR1 SGHAT, CDR2 FQNNGV. The CDR3 covers 14 residues. V lost 6 bases, J lost 7 bases, and 18 bases lay in between. The DNA of the CDR3 is TGTGCCAGCAGTTCCCATGGGCAGCAAATTGGCTACACCTTC. Encoded protein: CASSSHGQQIGYTF. The complete variable domain, with remaining parts taken from reference TRBV11-2 and TRBJ1-2, reads EAGVAQSPRYKIIEKRQSVAFWCNPISGHATLYWYQQILGQGPKLLIQFQNNGVVDDSQLPKDRFSAERLKGVDSTLKIQPAKLEDSAVYLCASSSHGQQIGYTFGSGTRLTVV.

The chain uses TRBV11-2 and TRBJ1-2, with a tentative D call TRBD1 (6 bases). CDR1 is SGHAT, CDR2 FQNNGV, per germline. V was shortened by 1 base and J by 4 bases, with 22 bases between the two germline ends. The CDR3 sequence is 18 residues long. The CDR3 DNA is TGTGCCAGCAGCTTAGCGCAGGGGCGGAATCTCGGTAGCTATGGCTACACCTTC. It translates to CASSLAQGRNLGSYGYTF.

The V and J genes are TRBV7-9 and TRBJ2-7; D is unclear. The CDR3 is 17 residues long. The germline CDR1 and CDR2 sequences are SEHNR and FQNEAQ (reference sequence). V lost 1 base to trimming and J lost 0 bases, with 16 bases between them. The CDR3 DNA follows: TGTGCCAGCAGCTTAGTTTGGGCACAGCACAGCTCCTACGAGCAGTACTTC. It codes for CASSLVWAQHSSYEQYF.

The chain couples TRBV6-2 or TRBV6-3 to TRBJ1-1; D ambiguous. CDR3 length equals 12 residues. V was cut by 0 bases and J by 7 bases, with 6 bases left in between. Germline V gene lookup returns CDR1 MNHEY and CDR2 SVGEGT. The CDR3 nucleotides read TGTGCCAGCAGTTACTCGCGGTATGAAGCTTTCTTT. Translating gives CASSYSRYEAFF.

The genes are TRBV7-8 and TRBJ1-3; D remains unclear. CDR1 and CDR2 (germline): SGHVS, FQNEAQ. Trimming took off 6 bases at V and 5 bases at J, with 8 bases between the two ends. This CDR3 spans 12 amino acids. CDR3 protein: CASSSDRNTIYF. The CDR3, as DNA: TGTGCCAGCAGTTCCGACCGAAACACCATATATTTT.

The chain joins TRBV19 to TRBJ1-6; the D is unclear. The CDR3 totals 17 residues. Trimming left V 6 bases short and J 5 bases short, with 20 bases between. Germline assignment: CDR1 LNHDA and CDR2 SQIVND (reference sequence). This CDR3 is CASSPNLGRWNNSPLHF. CDR3 DNA sequence: TGTGCCAGTAGCCCCAATCTTGGCAGGTGGAATAATTCACCCCTCCACTTT.

This clone was picked up one time. The genes are TRBV23-1 and TRBJ1-3, with unresolved D. TRBV23-1 is classed as an ORF, of uncertain function. V gave up 2 bases and J gave up 1 base, with 15 bases separating them. This CDR3 is built from 17 residues. The CDR3 loop reads CASSQPGGGASGNTIYF. The CDR3 DNA reads TGCGCCAGCAGTCAACCCGGCGGCGGAGCGTCTGGAAACACCATATATTTT.

V is TRBV6-2 or TRBV6-3 and J is TRBJ1-5; TRBD1 is a possible D gene (5 bases). From germline, CDR1 is MNHEY and CDR2 SVGEGT. The CDR3 contains 14 residues. Trimming left V 4 bases short and J 8 bases short, with 15 bases between. CDR3 in DNA: TGTGCCAGCAGTTGGGGCAGCCCTTACGAGCCCCAGCATTTT. Its protein is CASSWGSPYEPQHF.

This clone was counted a single time. The CDR3 DNA sequence: TGTGCCAGCAGCGCGGGACTAGCGGGGGCCGCCTACGAGCAGTACTTC. Amino acid sequence: CASSAGLAGAAYEQYF. The rearrangement links TRBV7-2 to TRBJ2-7, with 14 nucleotides matching TRBD2. V lost 5 bases and J lost 2; bases outside the gene matches: 5. This CDR3 is 16 amino acids long. Germline CDR1 reads SGHTA; CDR2 reads FQGNSA.

CDR3 bases: TGTGCCAGCAGTCCCGGGACAGGGGAAAACACCATATATTTT. Amino acids: CASSPGTGENTIYF. The chain recombines TRBV3-1 (or the pseudogene TRBV3-2) with TRBJ1-3; 10 nucleotides agree with TRBD1. The CDR3 covers 14 residues. After removal of 6 bases from V and 6 bases from J, the junction contained 5 bases not matched to a gene. CDR1 LGHDT and CDR2 YNNKEL come from the germline V gene (reference sequence).

This clone was found a few times. The gene calls are TRBV3-1 (or the pseudogene TRBV3-2) and TRBJ1-5, with 10 bases that match TRBD1. CDR1 and CDR2 from the germline V gene are LGHDT and YNNKEL (reference sequence). This CDR3 contains 15 residues. Germline trimming cut 5 bases from V and 3 bases from J; bases unmatched to any gene: 4. DNA of the CDR3: TGTGCCAGCAGCACGGGACAGGGGTCCAATCAGCCCCAGCATTTT. Protein product: CASSTGQGSNQPQHF.

The V and J genes are TRBV30 and TRBJ1-6, with 9 bases identical to TRBD1. There are 14 residues in the CDR3. V was pared by 6 bases and J by 6 bases, with 6 bases of the junction left unmatched. Per germline, CDR1 GTSNPN and CDR2 SVGIG (reference sequence). The chain's CDR3 is CACQQGAGNSPLHF. DNA for the CDR3: TGTGCCTGCCAACAGGGGGCGGGTAATTCACCCCTCCACTTT. Using reference TRBV30 and TRBJ1-6 for the parts outside the CDR3, the full variable domain is SQTIHQWPATLVQPVGSPLSLECTVEGTSNPNLYWYRQAAGRGLQLLFYSVGIGQISSEVPQNLSASRPQDRQFILSSKKLLLSDSGFYLCACQQGAGNSPLHFGNGTRLTVT.

J is TRBJ1-5 and V is TRBV9; tentatively, D is TRBD1 (5 bases). CDR1 and CDR2 (germline): SGDLS, YYNGEE. The V gene lost 3 bases and the J gene lost 1 base, with 17 bases spanning the gap. CDR3 length: 17 amino acids. The CDR3 bases are TGTGCCAGCAGCGATGGGGCAGGCGCTGAGAGCAATCAGCCCCAGCATTTT. This encodes CASSDGAGAESNQPQHF. Combining the CDR3 with reference TRBV9 and TRBJ1-5 gives the whole variable domain DSGVTQTPKHLITATGQRVTLRCSPRSGDLSVYWYQQSLDQGLQFLIQYYNGEERAKGNILERFSAQQFPDLHSELNLSSLELGDSALYFCASSDGAGAESNQPQHFGDGTRLSIL.